These 19 T cell receptor beta chains were sequenced from one sample in a study of T cell responses to AZD1222 COVID-19 vaccine. Generated by immunoSEQ multiplex PCR, the TCRdb table keeps only in-frame clones and is missing some. The repertoire holds 83,000 or so clones, with roughly 83% as singletons. This specimen consisted of peripheral blood, obtained on day 0 of AZD1222 vaccination. These receptors all stem from an adult in good health.

This clone was observed once. This chain links TRBV5-1 with TRBJ2-1; 9 bases line up with TRBD2. Germline assignment: CDR1 SGHRS and CDR2 YFSETQ. J lost 5 bases, V lost 8 bases, and 11 bases had no gene match. This CDR3 is 15 amino acids long. The CDR3 here is CASKLRVAGDNEQFF. In DNA form, the CDR3 reads TGCGCCAGTAAACTGAGGGTAGCGGGGGACAATGAGCAGTTCTTC.

The rearrangement links TRBV4-3 to TRBJ1-2; no clear D. The CDR3 is 16 residues long. The V end lost 0 bases, the J end lost 0 bases, and 11 bases lay between the germline ends. Germline V gene sequence: CDR1 LGHNA, CDR2 YSLEER. The chain's CDR3 is CASSQEPTASNYGYTF. CDR3 coding DNA: TGCGCCAGCAGCCAAGAGCCGACGGCCTCTAACTATGGCTACACCTTC.

The genes are TRBV7-3 and TRBJ2-1; D unresolved. This CDR3 spans 16 amino acids. The V and J ends lost 3 bases and 1 base respectively, with 13 bases between them. CDR1 SGHTA and CDR2 FQGTGA come from the germline V gene. The CDR3 spells CASSFDPRRSYNEQFF. CDR3 bases: TGTGCCAGCAGCTTTGATCCTCGACGGTCCTACAATGAGCAGTTCTTC.

The V and J genes are TRBV28 and TRBJ2-3; tentative D call: TRBD2 (6 bases). Trimming removed 3 bases from V and 8 bases from J, with 9 bases in between. Per germline, CDR1 MDHEN and CDR2 SYDVKM. The CDR3 contains 12 residues. The CDR3 bases are TGTGCCAGCAGTTTTTTGGGACTTACGCAGTATTTT. This codes for CASSFLGLTQYF.

V and J are TRBV7-2 and TRBJ2-5; D possibly corresponds to TRBD1 (6 bases). V lost 3 bases to trimming and J lost 2 bases, with 10 bases between them. Germline values: CDR1 SGHTA, CDR2 FQGNSA. The CDR3 extends over 14 amino acids. The CDR3 reads CASSLPGTQETQYF. CDR3 nucleotide sequence: TGTGCCAGCAGCTTGCCAGGGACACAAGAGACCCAGTACTTC.

The chain recombines TRBV3-1 (or the pseudogene TRBV3-2) with TRBJ1-2; D is possibly TRBD1 (5 bases). Germline V gene lookup returns CDR1 LGHDT and CDR2 YNNKEL (reference sequence). The CDR3 covers 16 residues. The V end was cut by 0 bases, the J end by 5 bases, with 16 bases between. This CDR3 is CASSQDRGVAGYGYTF. In nucleotides, the CDR3 is TGTGCCAGCAGCCAAGATCGGGGGGTGGCGGGGTATGGCTACACCTTC.

The V gene is TRBV18, the J gene TRBJ2-3; D call uncertain. Germline lookup yields CDR1 KGHSH and CDR2 LQKENI. The CDR3 extends over 14 amino acids. V was clipped by 0 bases and J by 4 bases, with 8 bases between them. The CDR3 bases are TGTGCCAGCTCACCACCCTCGGTGGCAGATACGCAGTATTTT. It yields the protein CASSPPSVADTQYF.

This clone was seen a few times. The chain joins TRBV5-1 to TRBJ2-1; D may match TRBD1 or TRBD2 (5 bases each). Trimming cost V 2 bases and J 7 bases, with 13 bases left between them. The CDR3 spans 14 residues. CDR1 and CDR2 (germline): SGHRS, YFSETQ. CDR3 DNA sequence: TGCGCCAGCAGCTTAGAGGGACGGTCTAATGAGCAGTTCTTC. It specifies CASSLEGRSNEQFF.

This chain links TRBV27 with TRBJ1-3; no clear D. V was clipped by 3 bases and J by 4 bases, with 7 bases between them. The CDR3 is made up of 13 amino acids. Germline assignment: CDR1 MNHEY and CDR2 SMNVEV (reference sequence). The CDR3 reads CASSFGIGNTIYF. The CDR3 nucleotides are TGTGCCAGCAGTTTCGGCATCGGAAACACCATATATTTT.

The chain carries TRBV27 and TRBJ2-1; 10 positions agree with TRBD2. The CDR3 has 15 residues. Germline V gene lookup returns CDR1 MNHEY and CDR2 SMNVEV (reference sequence). The J segment lost 7 bases and the V segment lost 2 bases, leaving 5 bases of the junction unmatched. CDR3 in amino acids: CASSLSLAGGNEQFF. The CDR3 coding sequence is TGTGCCAGCAGTTTAAGTTTAGCGGGAGGAAATGAGCAGTTCTTC.

The rearrangement joins TRBV10-1 to TRBJ2-1; tentative D call: TRBD1 (6 bases). V was trimmed by 8 bases and J by 3 bases, leaving 11 bases between them. CDR1 is WNHNN, CDR2 SYGVQD, per germline (reference sequence). The CDR3 consists of 13 residues. The CDR3, as DNA: TGCGCCAGCGGGCAAGGGGGCTACAATGAGCAGTTCTTC. Translating gives CASGQGGYNEQFF.

In DNA form, the CDR3 reads TGTGCCAGAAGCTTAAACCCTGAAGCTTTCTTT. It specifies CARSLNPEAFF. The rearrangement uses TRBV5-3 and TRBJ1-1; D gene unclear. TRBV5-3 is marked as an open reading frame, function uncertain. Trimming left V 2 bases short and J 6 bases short, with 5 bases between. This CDR3 region has 11 residues.

The chain combines TRBV5-1 with TRBJ2-1; D is ambiguous. From germline, CDR1 is SGHRS and CDR2 YFSETQ. The CDR3 length is 16 residues. V shed 2 bases and J shed 8 bases, with 20 bases lying between them. The CDR3 here is CASSFFATAMGYEQFF. CDR3 coding DNA: TGCGCCAGCAGCTTCTTTGCGACGGCCATGGGCTATGAGCAGTTCTTC.

The rearrangement uses TRBV3-1 (or the pseudogene TRBV3-2) and TRBJ1-2; 7 bases are shared with TRBD1. Per the germline V gene, CDR1 is LGHDT and CDR2 is YNNKEL (reference sequence). The CDR3 has 13 amino acids. Trimming removed 5 bases from V and 3 bases from J; junction bases left unmatched: 3. CDR3 sequence: CASSLGTDYGYTF. DNA of the CDR3: TGTGCCAGCAGCTTAGGGACAGACTATGGCTACACCTTC.

V is TRBV30 and J is TRBJ2-7; 12 nucleotides match TRBD2. CDR1 is GTSNPN and CDR2 is SVGIG in the germline V gene (reference sequence). The CDR3 runs to 14 residues. J gave up 4 bases and V 1 base, and 2 bases lay outside the gene matches. The CDR3 DNA reads TGTGCCTGGAGTGCCGGACTAGCGGGATACGAGCAGTACTTC. It yields the protein CAWSAGLAGYEQYF.

The V call is TRBV4-2, the J call TRBJ2-3, with 9 nucleotides matching TRBD1. Germline loops: CDR1 LGHNA, CDR2 YNFKEQ. The CDR3 is 18 amino acids. Unmatched junction bases numbered 8, after V lost 0 bases and J lost 1 base. Here the CDR3 DNA reads TGTGCCAGCAGCCAAGATTTGGGACAGGGAGTTGGCACAGATACGCAGTATTTT. Translating gives CASSQDLGQGVGTDTQYF.

Remarks on this clone: Other nucleotide sequences from this sample produce the same CDR3. J is TRBJ2-5 and V is TRBV7-9; the D is unclear. This CDR3 has 11 residues. Germline values: CDR1 SEHNR, CDR2 FQNEAQ (reference sequence). Trimming stripped 5 bases from V and 2 bases from J, with 3 bases between. The CDR3 bases are TGTGCCAGCAGCCCGCAAGAGACCCAGTACTTC. It is translated as CASSPQETQYF.

The J gene is TRBJ1-2, the V gene TRBV6-5; D ambiguous. Germline-derived CDR1 and CDR2 are MNHEY and SVGAGI. Trimming left V 6 bases short and J 9 bases short, with 14 bases between. The CDR3 runs to 12 residues. CDR3: CASSPAVGSYTF. In nucleotides, the CDR3 is TGTGCCAGCAGCCCCGCCGTAGGGAGCTACACCTTC.

In nucleotides, the CDR3 is TGTGCCAGCCAACAATCCGTAGGGGGCGCGGTTGGGGCTTTCTTT. Encoded protein: CASQQSVGGAVGAFF. The chain links TRBV2 to TRBJ1-1; TRBD1 matches 7 bases. This CDR3 region has 15 residues. CDR1 is SNHLY and CDR2 is FYNNEI in the germline V gene. J was trimmed by 11 bases and V by 8 bases; bases with no gene match: 20.